This T cell receptor beta chain was sequenced for a study of tumor-infiltrating lymphocytes in glioblastoma multiforme. TCR beta libraries were built from RNA through three nested multiplex PCR rounds using modified ARM-PCR. TCRdb analysed the multiplex PCR reads with MiXCR anew, one entry per CDR3 protein. The profile shows around 8,800 distinct CDR3 sequences, around two thirds of them singletons. The CDR3 runs 14 residues. The germline V gene encodes CDR1 MNHNS and CDR2 SASEGT. The V and J ends lost 8 bases and 5 bases, in that order; junction bases with no gene match: 9. The sequence derives from a male donor with glioblastoma. The sequencing input was brain tumor tissue. The genes are TRBV6-1 and TRBJ1-2; the match to TRBD1 covers 9 bases. As DNA, the CDR3 is TGTGCCAGCGGACAGGGGTTGAGTCAGTATGGCTACACCTTC. Translation gives CASGQGLSQYGYTF.